A selection of T cell receptor beta chains follows, all from one sample in a study of blood T cell repertoires in COVID-19. The assay was immunoSEQ multiplex PCR, and TCRdb's table has in-frame clones only and misses some. The sample lists 180,000 or so clones, under 90% occurring once. The specimen sequenced was peripheral blood. Every receptor here comes from a woman in her 70s with COVID-19, enrolled during active disease. CDR3s include the opening cysteine and the closing phenylalanine or tryptophan. Fields, in order: D gene, J gene, clone size, V gene, CDR3 DNA, CDR3 protein. D genes are given only for firm matches. The size entry is marked missing in some rows and otherwise reads once, few, many or a size class.

d_gene: NA
j_gene: TRBJ1-2
abundance: NA
v_gene: TRBV7-2
CDR3nt: NA
CDR3aa: CASRDQNRVARGNTF

d_gene: NA
j_gene: TRBJ2-5
abundance: few
v_gene: TRBV19
CDR3nt: TGTGCCAGTAGGGGTTCGTCGCCCGGGGTGAAAGAGACCCAGTACTTC
CDR3aa: CASRGSSPGVKETQYF

d_gene: NA
j_gene: TRBJ1-2
abundance: NA
v_gene: TRBV6-1
CDR3nt: TGTGCCAGCAGTGGACTTACCCCAGGGGCTAACTATGGCTACACCTTC
CDR3aa: CASSGLTPGANYGYTF

d_gene: NA
j_gene: TRBJ2-2
abundance: NA
v_gene: TRBV19
CDR3nt: TGTGCCAGTAGTACCCTAAAGACAGTTAACACCGGGGAGCTGTTTTTT
CDR3aa: CASSTLKTVNTGELFF

d_gene: NA
j_gene: TRBJ2-2
abundance: few
v_gene: TRBV6-5
CDR3nt: TGTGCCAGCAGTTACCGGAGCCCCGGGGAGCTGTTTTTT
CDR3aa: CASSYRSPGELFF

d_gene: NA
j_gene: TRBJ1-5
abundance: once
v_gene: TRBV7-2
CDR3nt: TGTGCCAGCAGCCCGTGGAGTTTGGACAATCAGCCCCAGCATTTT
CDR3aa: CASSPWSLDNQPQHF

d_gene: NA
j_gene: TRBJ2-7
abundance: NA
v_gene: TRBV4-1
CDR3nt: TGCGCCAGCAGCCAAGCTCAGGATCCCCTTTTCGAGCAGTACTTC
CDR3aa: CASSQAQDPLFEQYF

d_gene: NA
j_gene: TRBJ1-2
abundance: NA
v_gene: TRBV5-6
CDR3nt: TGTGCCAGCAGCTTGGGGGAGGAAGTTTATGGCTACACCTTC
CDR3aa: CASSLGEEVYGYTF

d_gene: TRBD2
j_gene: TRBJ2-3
abundance: once
v_gene: TRBV6-5
CDR3nt: TGTGCCAGCCTGGAAGCGGGGGCGGCAGATACGCAGTATTTT
CDR3aa: CASLEAGAADTQYF

d_gene: TRBD1
j_gene: TRBJ2-5
abundance: NA
v_gene: TRBV7-6
CDR3nt: TGTGCCAGCAGCCTCAGACAGGGGGCTCAAGAGACCCAGTACTTC
CDR3aa: CASSLRQGAQETQYF

d_gene: TRBD1
j_gene: TRBJ1-5
abundance: few
v_gene: TRBV19
CDR3nt: TGTGCCAGTAGTATGGGGACAGCCGGGAATCAGCCCCAGCATTTT
CDR3aa: CASSMGTAGNQPQHF

d_gene: TRBD2
j_gene: TRBJ2-7
abundance: NA
v_gene: TRBV6-5
CDR3nt: TGTGCCAGCAGTTCACCACTAGCGGGTATCTCCCTCGAGCAGTACTTC
CDR3aa: CASSSPLAGISLEQYF

d_gene: NA
j_gene: TRBJ1-4
abundance: NA
v_gene: TRBV6-2/TRBV6-3
CDR3nt: TGTGCCAGCAGTTACGACAGCTTAAATGAAAAACTGTTTTTT
CDR3aa: CASSYDSLNEKLFF

d_gene: TRBD2
j_gene: TRBJ2-5
abundance: NA
v_gene: TRBV2
CDR3nt: TGTGCCAGCAGTGGTCGGCGGGGAGGGGAGACCCAGTACTTC
CDR3aa: CASSGRRGGETQYF

d_gene: NA
j_gene: TRBJ2-1
abundance: NA
v_gene: TRBV5-5
CDR3nt: TGTGCCAGCAGCTTACAGGGTAGAGATGAGCAGTTCTTC
CDR3aa: CASSLQGRDEQFF

d_gene: NA
j_gene: TRBJ1-2
abundance: NA
v_gene: TRBV25-1
CDR3nt: TGTGCCAGCAGCCGAGGCGGGTCCTATGGCTACACCTTC
CDR3aa: CASSRGGSYGYTF